One and the same sample provided the 22 T cell receptor beta chains below, sequenced in a study of CD8 T cells in ankylosing spondylitis. MiXCR was run by TCRdb on the 5' RACE reads, yielding one entry per CDR3 protein. The sample carries roughly 240,000 distinct CDR3 sequences, less than 9.5% recorded once. The sample consisted of blood, either unsorted or a sorted T cell fraction (not recorded which). These receptors all stem from a female donor with ankylosing spondylitis or in good health (not recorded which).

The chain has TRBV12-3 or TRBV12-4 and TRBJ1-5; D call uncertain. This CDR3 region has 12 residues. V gave up 6 bases and J gave up 6 bases, with 9 bases separating them. The chain's CDR3 is CASSPAGQPQHF. CDR3 nucleotides: TGTGCCAGCAGCCCGGCGGGTCAGCCCCAGCATTTT.

The chain has TRBV6-5 and TRBJ2-5, with D tentatively TRBD2 (6 bases). This CDR3 is 15 amino acids long. V lost 5 bases and J 5 bases, leaving 18 bases between the germline ends. Germline CDR1 reads MNHEY; CDR2 reads SVGAGI. CDR3 bases: TGTGCCAGCAGTCCCCCGGCGGCGCGGGGCGAGACCCAGTACTTC. Its translation: CASSPPAARGETQYF.

The chain uses TRBV7-2 and TRBJ1-2; D unresolved. CDR1 SGHTA and CDR2 FQGNSA come from the germline V gene. Trimming stripped 5 bases from V and 7 bases from J, with 23 bases between. CDR3 size: 16 residues. CDR3 protein: CASSPLRAAWVGGYTF. The CDR3 nucleotides are TGTGCCAGCAGCCCTCTTCGGGCAGCCTGGGTGGGTGGCTACACCTTC.

This clonotype was counted at least ten times. The V and J genes are TRBV3-1 and TRBJ2-1; D ambiguous. In germline, CDR1 is LGHDT, CDR2 YNNKEL (reference sequence). The V and J ends lost 3 bases and 0 bases respectively, with 9 bases between them. The CDR3 runs to 15 residues. CDR3: CASSHSDSSYNEQFF. CDR3 coding DNA: TGTGCCAGCAGCCACTCCGATAGCTCCTACAATGAGCAGTTCTTC.

Many counts were recorded for this clonotype. This chain connects TRBV7-9 to TRBJ1-5; no clear D. V lost 0 bases to trimming and J lost 2 bases, with 8 bases between them. Germline assignment: CDR1 SEHNR and CDR2 FQNEAQ (reference sequence). The CDR3 consists of 15 residues. The CDR3 loop reads CASSLAGIGNQPQHF. The DNA of the CDR3 is TGTGCCAGCAGCTTAGCGGGGATTGGCAATCAGCCCCAGCATTTT.

This clonotype has ten or more counts. The chain is built from TRBV28 and TRBJ2-7; 11 bases are a match to TRBD2. CDR3 length: 14 amino acids. Per germline, CDR1 MDHEN and CDR2 SYDVKM. Trimming removed 3 bases from V and 7 bases from J; junction bases left unmatched: 5. In DNA form, the CDR3 reads TGTGCCAGCAGTTTCCTACTAGCGGGGGAAGAGCAGTACTTC. It yields the protein CASSFLLAGEEQYF.

This clonotype was detected many times. V usage is TRBV10-1 and J usage is TRBJ2-1, with 13 bases fitting TRBD2. Trimming removed 9 bases from V and 10 bases from J; junction bases left unmatched: 3. The CDR3 runs 12 residues. Germline V gene data show CDR1 as WNHNN and CDR2 as SYGVQD (reference sequence). The CDR3 protein is CARGLAGNEQFF. For the CDR3, the DNA is TGCGCCAGGGGACTAGCGGGGAACGAGCAGTTCTTC.

This chain links TRBV29-1 with TRBJ2-1, with 12 bases identical to TRBD2. After removal of 4 bases from V and 8 bases from J, the junction contained 0 bases not matched to a gene. This CDR3 spans 12 amino acids. Germline CDR1 is SQVTM and CDR2 is ANQGSEA. The CDR3 spells CSVGLAGDEQFF. As DNA, the CDR3 is TGCAGCGTTGGACTAGCGGGAGATGAGCAGTTCTTC.

This clonotype was seen at least ten times. The chain combines TRBV6-5 with TRBJ1-4; D ambiguous. The CDR3 contains 14 residues. Germline V CDR1 and CDR2: MNHEY, SVGAGI. Deletions cut 0 bases from V and 8 bases from J, with 10 bases between. CDR3 protein: CASSYSGNVEKLFF. The DNA of the CDR3 is TGTGCCAGCAGTTACTCGGGAAATGTGGAAAAACTGTTTTTT.

This clonotype was counted ten times or more. V is TRBV20-1 and J is TRBJ2-1, with D possibly TRBD2 on 5 matching bases. Germline CDR1 and CDR2: DFQATT and SNEGSKA (reference sequence). The length of the CDR3 is 17 residues. V lost 1 base to trimming and J lost 3 bases, with 19 bases between them. CDR3 region: CSARVGSLGLVYNEQFF. CDR3 bases: TGCAGTGCTAGAGTAGGGTCTCTCGGACTCGTCTACAATGAGCAGTTCTTC.

This clonotype was detected ten times or more. The V and J genes are TRBV29-1 and TRBJ1-1; D remains ambiguous. V was pared by 7 bases and J by 1 base, with 7 bases between. Germline lookup yields CDR1 SQVTM and CDR2 ANQGSEA. The CDR3 loop spans 11 amino acids. The CDR3 DNA reads TGCAGCGCGATCCGGAACACTGAAGCTTTCTTT. Translating gives CSAIRNTEAFF.

The chain combines TRBV4-3 with TRBJ2-1; possibly TRBD1 or TRBD2 for D (5 bases each). With 0 bases removed from V and 9 bases from J, the gap between germline ends came to 18 bases. Germline loops: CDR1 LGHNA, CDR2 YSLEER. CDR3 length: 16 amino acids. Here the CDR3 reads CASSQDRQDLGTEQFF. CDR3 coding DNA: TGCGCCAGCAGCCAAGATAGGCAGGATCTGGGGACTGAGCAGTTCTTC.

This clonotype showed up many times. The rearrangement links TRBV28 to TRBJ1-6, with D perhaps TRBD1 (6 bases). Germline CDR1 and CDR2: MDHEN and SYDVKM. V was pared by 5 bases and J by 7 bases, with 9 bases between. This CDR3 has 13 amino acids. The CDR3: CASSEDRNSPLHF. The DNA for the CDR3 is TGTGCCAGCAGTGAGGACAGAAATTCACCCCTCCACTTT.

This clonotype was counted at least ten times. The chain links TRBV12-3 or TRBV12-4 to TRBJ2-1, with 8 nucleotides matching TRBD2. Losses at the gene ends were 5 bases for V and 2 bases for J; bases not matched to a gene: 8. CDR3 length equals 16 residues. CDR3 DNA: TGTGCCAGCAGTCGCCGGGTAGCGGGAACCTACAATGAGCAGTTCTTC. This gives the protein CASSRRVAGTYNEQFF.

There are many counts of this clonotype. This sequence joins TRBV20-1 and TRBJ1-5, with 7 bases aligning to TRBD1. Germline-derived CDR1 and CDR2 are DFQATT and SNEGSKA (reference sequence). The CDR3 runs to 15 residues. The ends lost 0 bases at V and 4 bases at J; junction bases unmatched: 6. The CDR3 region is CSARDPGTENQPQHF. The CDR3 DNA is TGCAGTGCTAGAGATCCCGGGACAGAGAATCAGCCCCAGCATTTT.

This clonotype was counted many times. This chain connects TRBV5-4 to TRBJ2-1; D call uncertain. Per the germline V gene, CDR1 is SGHNT and CDR2 is YYREEE (reference sequence). CDR3 size: 16 residues. Trimming shortened V by 0 bases and J by 7 bases, and 17 bases separated the two germline ends. CDR3 in DNA: TGTGCCAGCAGCTTGGGGGCTGATCGGCTGGTGAATGAGCAGTTCTTC. This translates into CASSLGADRLVNEQFF. The variable domain in full, completed from reference TRBV5-4 and TRBJ2-1, reads ETGVTQSPTHLIKTRGQQVTLRCSSQSGHNTVSWYQQALGQGPQFIFQYYREEENGRGNFPPRFSGLQFPNYSSELNVNALELDDSALYLCASSLGADRLVNEQFFGPGTRLTVL.

The sample holds many counts of this clonotype. This chain connects TRBV12-3 or TRBV12-4 to TRBJ2-2; D gene unclear. The CDR3 is made up of 13 amino acids. V was pared by 5 bases and J by 4 bases, with 8 bases between. CDR3 nucleotides: TGTGCCAGCAGTCCCTTGAGCACCGGGGAGCTGTTTTTT. This encodes CASSPLSTGELFF.

The rearrangement links TRBV2 to TRBJ2-1; D uncertain. Trimming pared 3 bases from V and 12 bases from J, leaving 9 bases between. From germline, CDR1 is SNHLY and CDR2 FYNNEI. The CDR3 has 11 amino acids. CDR3 amino acids: CASSETLGQFF. The CDR3 coding sequence is TGTGCCAGCAGTGAGACACTCGGGCAGTTCTTC.

This clonotype was seen ten or more times. The rearrangement links TRBV6-5 to TRBJ2-7; no clear D gene. The CDR3 has 13 amino acids. Germline CDR1 is MNHEY and CDR2 is SVGAGI. The V and J ends lost 5 bases and 0 bases respectively, with 8 bases between them. The CDR3 coding sequence is TGTGCCAGCAGTCGCGTTCCCTCCTACGAGCAGTACTTC. Protein: CASSRVPSYEQYF.

This clonotype was found many times. This rearrangement joins TRBV15 to TRBJ1-1, with D uncertain. The length of the CDR3 is 11 residues. Germline loops: CDR1 LNHNV, CDR2 YYDKDF (reference sequence). With 1 base removed from V and 7 bases from J, the gap between germline ends came to 4 bases. CDR3 region: CATSRVNEAFF. DNA for the CDR3: TGTGCCACCAGCAGAGTAAATGAAGCTTTCTTT.

This clonotype has at least ten counts. The rearrangement joins TRBV6-6 to TRBJ1-1; TRBD1 is a possible D gene (6 bases). The CDR3 is 15 residues long. Germline values: CDR1 MNHNY, CDR2 SVGAGI (reference sequence). Trimming stripped 5 bases from V and 4 bases from J, with 17 bases between. CDR3 nucleotide sequence: TGTGCCAGCAGTCTCCTCCAGGGGAGCGGCACTGAAGCTTTCTTT. It specifies CASSLLQGSGTEAFF.

Comments on this clonotype: This may be a read error, as it is one base from a much larger clone. The V call is TRBV7-2, the J call TRBJ2-1; 11 bases align to TRBD2. Germline V gene lookup returns CDR1 SGHTA and CDR2 FQGNSA. The CDR3 totals 17 residues. The CDR3 nucleotides read TGTGCCCGCAGCTACACTAGCGGGAGCGCGCGGGGCAATGAGCAGTTCTTC. It codes for CARSYTSGSARGNEQFF.